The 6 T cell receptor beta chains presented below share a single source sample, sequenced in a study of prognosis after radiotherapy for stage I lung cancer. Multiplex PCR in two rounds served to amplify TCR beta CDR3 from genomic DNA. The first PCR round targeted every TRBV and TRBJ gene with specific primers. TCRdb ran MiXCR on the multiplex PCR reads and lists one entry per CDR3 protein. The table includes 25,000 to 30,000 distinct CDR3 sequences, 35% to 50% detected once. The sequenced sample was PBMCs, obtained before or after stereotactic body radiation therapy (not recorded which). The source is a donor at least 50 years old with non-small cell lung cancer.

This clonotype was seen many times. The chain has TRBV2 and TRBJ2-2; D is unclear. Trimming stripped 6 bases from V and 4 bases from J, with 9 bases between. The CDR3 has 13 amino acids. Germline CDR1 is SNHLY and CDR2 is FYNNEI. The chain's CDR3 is CASRQDGTGELFF. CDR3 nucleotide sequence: TGTGCCAGCAGGCAGGACGGCACCGGGGAGCTGTTTTTT.

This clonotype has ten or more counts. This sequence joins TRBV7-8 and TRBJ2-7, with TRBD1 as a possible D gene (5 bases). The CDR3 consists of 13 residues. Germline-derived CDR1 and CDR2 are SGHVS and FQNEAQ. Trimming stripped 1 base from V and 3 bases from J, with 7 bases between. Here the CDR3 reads CASSLVRVYEQYF. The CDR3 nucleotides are TGTGCCAGCAGCTTAGTCAGGGTCTACGAGCAGTACTTC.

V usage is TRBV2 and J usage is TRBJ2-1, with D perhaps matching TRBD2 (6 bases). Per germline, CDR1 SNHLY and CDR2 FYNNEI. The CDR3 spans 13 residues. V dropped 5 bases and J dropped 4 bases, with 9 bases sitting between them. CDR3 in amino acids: CASSREQYNEQFF. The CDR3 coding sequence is TGTGCCAGCAGTCGGGAGCAGTACAATGAGCAGTTCTTC. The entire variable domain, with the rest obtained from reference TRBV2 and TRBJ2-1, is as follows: EPEVTQTPSHQVTQMGQEVILRCVPISNHLYFYWYRQILGQKVEFLVSFYNNEISEKSEIFDDQFSVERPDGSNFTLKIRSTKLEDSAMYFCASSREQYNEQFFGPGTRLTVL.

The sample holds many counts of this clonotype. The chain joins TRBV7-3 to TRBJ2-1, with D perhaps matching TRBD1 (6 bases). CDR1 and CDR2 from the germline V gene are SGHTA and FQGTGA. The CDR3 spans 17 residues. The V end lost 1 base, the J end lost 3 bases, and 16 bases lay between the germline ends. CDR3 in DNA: TGTGCCAGCAGCTTAAACAGGGCGACGGCCCACTACAATGAGCAGTTCTTC. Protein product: CASSLNRATAHYNEQFF.

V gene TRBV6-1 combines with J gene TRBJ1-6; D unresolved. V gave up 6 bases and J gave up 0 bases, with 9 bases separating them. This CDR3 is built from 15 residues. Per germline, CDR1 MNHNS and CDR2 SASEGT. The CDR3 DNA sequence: TGTGCCAGCAGGACCGAACTCTCCTATAATTCACCCCTCCACTTT. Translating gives CASRTELSYNSPLHF.

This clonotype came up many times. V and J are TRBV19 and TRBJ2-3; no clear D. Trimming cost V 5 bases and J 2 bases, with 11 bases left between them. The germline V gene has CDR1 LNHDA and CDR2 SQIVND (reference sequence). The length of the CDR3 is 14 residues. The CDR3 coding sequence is TGTGCCAGTAGTCGCGAACGATACACAGATACGCAGTATTTT. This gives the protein CASSRERYTDTQYF.